This T cell receptor (beta chain) originates from a study of PD-L1 blockade in urothelial cancer. The time point is: peripheral blood 6 weeks after treatment start. The CDR3 is 16 residues long. V lost 2 bases and J lost 4; bases outside the gene matches: 7. CDR1 is SGHRS, CDR2 YFSETQ, per germline. Synthetic TCR analog templates were added to each PCR reaction. Libraries were prepared by immunoSEQ multiplex PCR; TCRdb keeps only in-frame clonotypes and omits some of them. The table records roughly 76,000 clones, 75% to 95% of them present only once. Sequenced material: PBMCs, taken around atezolizumab (anti-PD-L1) treatment. The chain couples TRBV5-1 to TRBJ2-1, with TRBD2 identical over 9 bases. The source is a woman older than 75 with urothelial cancer. CDR3 in amino acids: CASSFGVTSGYNEQFF. The CDR3 DNA sequence: TGCGCCAGCAGCTTTGGGGTGACTAGCGGTTACAATGAGCAGTTCTTC. Looking up the rest from reference TRBV5-1 and TRBJ2-1 gives the full variable domain: KAGVTQTPRYLIKTRGQQVTLSCSPISGHRSVSWYQQTPGQGLQFLFEYFSETQRNKGNFPGRFSGRQFSNSRSEMNVSTLELGDSALYLCASSFGVTSGYNEQFFGPGTRLTVL.